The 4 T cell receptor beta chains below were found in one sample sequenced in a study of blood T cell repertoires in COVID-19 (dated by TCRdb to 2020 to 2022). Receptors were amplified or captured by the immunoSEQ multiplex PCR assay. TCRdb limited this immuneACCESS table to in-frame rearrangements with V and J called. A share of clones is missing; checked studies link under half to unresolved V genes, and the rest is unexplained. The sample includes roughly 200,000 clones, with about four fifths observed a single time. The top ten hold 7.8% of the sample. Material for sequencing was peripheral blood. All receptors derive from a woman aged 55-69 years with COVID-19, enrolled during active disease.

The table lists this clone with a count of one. In DNA, the CDR3 is TGTGCCAGCTCGGTCGGAGAGACCCAGTACTTC. This encodes CASSVGETQYF. This chain connects TRBV18 to TRBJ2-5; D is unresolved. CDR3 length equals 11 residues. Germline values: CDR1 KGHSH, CDR2 LQKENI. Trimming took off 6 bases at V and 4 bases at J, with 6 bases between the two ends.

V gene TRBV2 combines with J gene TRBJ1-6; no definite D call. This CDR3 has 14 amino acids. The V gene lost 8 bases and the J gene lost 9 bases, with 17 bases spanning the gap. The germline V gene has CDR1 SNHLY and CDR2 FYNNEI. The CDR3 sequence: CASRWEGAGSPLHF. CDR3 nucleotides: TGTGCCAGCCGCTGGGAGGGCGCGGGTTCACCCCTCCACTTT.

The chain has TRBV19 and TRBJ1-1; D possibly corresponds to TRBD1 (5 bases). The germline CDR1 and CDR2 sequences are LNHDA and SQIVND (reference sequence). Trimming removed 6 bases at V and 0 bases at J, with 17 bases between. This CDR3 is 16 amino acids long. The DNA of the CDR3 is TGTGCCAGTAGCCCTGGGACTGGGAGAATGAACACTGAAGCTTTCTTT. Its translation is CASSPGTGRMNTEAFF. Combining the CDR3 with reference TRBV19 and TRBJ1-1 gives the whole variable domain DGGITQSPKYLFRKEGQNVTLSCEQNLNHDAMYWYRQDPGQGLRLIYYSQIVNDFQKGDIAEGYSVSREKKESFPLTVTSAQKNPTAFYLCASSPGTGRMNTEAFFGQGTRLTVV.

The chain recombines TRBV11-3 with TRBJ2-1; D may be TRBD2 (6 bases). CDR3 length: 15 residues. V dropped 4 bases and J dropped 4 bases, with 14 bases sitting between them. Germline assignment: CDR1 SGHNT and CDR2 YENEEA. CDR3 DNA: TGTGCCAGCAGCTCCGGGACCCGGGAGTACAATGAGCAGTTCTTC. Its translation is CASSSGTREYNEQFF. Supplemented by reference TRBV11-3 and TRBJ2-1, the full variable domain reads EAGVVQSPRYKIIEKKQPVAFWCNPISGHNTLYWYLQNLGQGPELLIRYENEEAVDDSQLPKDRFSAERLKGVDSTLKIQPAELGDSAVYLCASSSGTREYNEQFFGPGTRLTVL.